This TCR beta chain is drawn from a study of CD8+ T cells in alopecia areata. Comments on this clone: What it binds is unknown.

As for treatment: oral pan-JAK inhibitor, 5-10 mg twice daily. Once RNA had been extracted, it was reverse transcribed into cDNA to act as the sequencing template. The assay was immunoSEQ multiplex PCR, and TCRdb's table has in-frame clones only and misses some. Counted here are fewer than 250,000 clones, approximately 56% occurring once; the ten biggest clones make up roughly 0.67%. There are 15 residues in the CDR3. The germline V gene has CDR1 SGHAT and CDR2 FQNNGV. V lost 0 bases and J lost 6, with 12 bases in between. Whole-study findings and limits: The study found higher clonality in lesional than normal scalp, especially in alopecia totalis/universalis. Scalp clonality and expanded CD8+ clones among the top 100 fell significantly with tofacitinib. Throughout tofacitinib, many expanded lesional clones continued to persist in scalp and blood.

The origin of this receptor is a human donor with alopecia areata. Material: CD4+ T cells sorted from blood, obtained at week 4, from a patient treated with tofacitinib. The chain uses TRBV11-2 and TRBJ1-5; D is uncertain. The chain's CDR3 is CASSLDGRVGQPQHF. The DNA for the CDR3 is TGTGCCAGCAGCTTAGATGGGAGGGTTGGTCAGCCCCAGCATTTT.